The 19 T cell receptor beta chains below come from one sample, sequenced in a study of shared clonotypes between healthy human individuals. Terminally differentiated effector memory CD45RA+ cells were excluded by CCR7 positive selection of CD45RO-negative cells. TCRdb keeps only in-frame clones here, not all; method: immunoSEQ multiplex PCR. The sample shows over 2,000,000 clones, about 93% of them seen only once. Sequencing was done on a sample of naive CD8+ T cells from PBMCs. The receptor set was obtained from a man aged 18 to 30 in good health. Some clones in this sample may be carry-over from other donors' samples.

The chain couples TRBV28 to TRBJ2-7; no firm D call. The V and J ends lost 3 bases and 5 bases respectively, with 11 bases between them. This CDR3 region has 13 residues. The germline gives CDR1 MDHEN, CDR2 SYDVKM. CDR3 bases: TGTGCCAGCAGTTTCGGTTTCAGGCACGAGCAGTACTTC. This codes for CASSFGFRHEQYF.

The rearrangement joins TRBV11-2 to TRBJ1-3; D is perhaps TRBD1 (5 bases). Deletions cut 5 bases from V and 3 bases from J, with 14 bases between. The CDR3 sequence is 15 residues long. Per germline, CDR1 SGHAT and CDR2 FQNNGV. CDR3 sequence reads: CASSLGAGHGNTIYF. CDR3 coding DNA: TGTGCCAGCAGCCTAGGGGCAGGGCATGGAAACACCATATATTTT.

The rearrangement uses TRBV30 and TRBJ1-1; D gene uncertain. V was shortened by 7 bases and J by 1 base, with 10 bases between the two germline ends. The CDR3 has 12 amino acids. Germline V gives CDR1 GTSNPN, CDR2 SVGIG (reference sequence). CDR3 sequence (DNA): TGTGCCTCGAAACTTTCGAACACTGAAGCTTTCTTT. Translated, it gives CASKLSNTEAFF.

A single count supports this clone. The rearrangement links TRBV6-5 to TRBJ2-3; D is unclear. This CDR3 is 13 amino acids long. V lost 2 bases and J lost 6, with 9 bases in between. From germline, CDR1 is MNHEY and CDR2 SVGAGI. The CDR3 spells CASSYRVFDTQYF. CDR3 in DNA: TGTGCCAGCAGTTACCGCGTTTTTGATACGCAGTATTTT.

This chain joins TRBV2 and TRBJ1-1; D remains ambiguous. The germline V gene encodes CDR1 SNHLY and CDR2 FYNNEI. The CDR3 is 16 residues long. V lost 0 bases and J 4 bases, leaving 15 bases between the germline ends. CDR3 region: CASSEALLISPTEAFF. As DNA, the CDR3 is TGTGCCAGCAGTGAAGCGCTTCTTATTTCCCCCACTGAAGCTTTCTTT. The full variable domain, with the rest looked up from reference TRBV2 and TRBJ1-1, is EPEVTQTPSHQVTQMGQEVILRCVPISNHLYFYWYRQILGQKVEFLVSFYNNEISEKSEIFDDQFSVERPDGSNFTLKIRSTKLEDSAMYFCASSEALLISPTEAFFGQGTRLTVV.

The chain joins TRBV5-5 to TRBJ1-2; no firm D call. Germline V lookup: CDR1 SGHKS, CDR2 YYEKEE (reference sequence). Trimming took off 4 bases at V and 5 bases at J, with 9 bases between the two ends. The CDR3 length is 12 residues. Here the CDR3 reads CASSPTTYGYTF. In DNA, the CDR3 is TGTGCCAGCAGCCCGACGACTTATGGCTACACCTTC.

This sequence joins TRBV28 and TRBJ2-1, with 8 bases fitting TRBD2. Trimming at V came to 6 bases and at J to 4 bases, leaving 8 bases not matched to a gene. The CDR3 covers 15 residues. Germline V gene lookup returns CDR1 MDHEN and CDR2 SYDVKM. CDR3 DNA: TGTGCCAGCAGGTCCCGACTAGCGAGGTACAATGAGCAGTTCTTC. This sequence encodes CASRSRLARYNEQFF.

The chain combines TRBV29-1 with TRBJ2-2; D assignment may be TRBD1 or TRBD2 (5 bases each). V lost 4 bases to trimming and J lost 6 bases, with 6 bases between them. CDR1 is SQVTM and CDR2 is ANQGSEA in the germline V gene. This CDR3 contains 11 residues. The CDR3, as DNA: TGCAGCGTTGGGGGGTCCGGGGAGCTGTTTTTT. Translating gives CSVGGSGELFF.

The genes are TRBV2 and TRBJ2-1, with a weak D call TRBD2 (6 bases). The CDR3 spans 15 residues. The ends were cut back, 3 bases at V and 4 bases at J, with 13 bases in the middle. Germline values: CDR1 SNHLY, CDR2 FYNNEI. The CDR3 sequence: CASSDVVSGYNEQFF. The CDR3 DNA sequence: TGTGCCAGCAGTGACGTCGTTAGCGGTTACAATGAGCAGTTCTTC.

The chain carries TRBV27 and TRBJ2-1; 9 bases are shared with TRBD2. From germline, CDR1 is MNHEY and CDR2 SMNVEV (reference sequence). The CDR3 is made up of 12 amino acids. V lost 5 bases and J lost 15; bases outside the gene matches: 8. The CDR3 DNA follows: TGTGCCAGCAGTCCCGGACTAGCGACTCCGTTCTTC. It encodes CASSPGLATPFF.

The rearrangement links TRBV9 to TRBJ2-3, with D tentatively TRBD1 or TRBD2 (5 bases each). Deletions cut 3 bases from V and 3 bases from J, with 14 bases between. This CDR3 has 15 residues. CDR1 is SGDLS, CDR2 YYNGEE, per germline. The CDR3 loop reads CASSGDGRMTDTQYF. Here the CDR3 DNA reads TGTGCCAGCAGCGGGGACGGACGGATGACAGATACGCAGTATTTT.

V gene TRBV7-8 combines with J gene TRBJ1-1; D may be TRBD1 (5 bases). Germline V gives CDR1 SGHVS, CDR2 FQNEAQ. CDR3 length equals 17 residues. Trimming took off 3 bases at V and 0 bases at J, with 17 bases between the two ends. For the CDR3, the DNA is TGTGCCAGCAGCTTCGCCTGGGCCGGGGGAGTGAACACTGAAGCTTTCTTT. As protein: CASSFAWAGGVNTEAFF.

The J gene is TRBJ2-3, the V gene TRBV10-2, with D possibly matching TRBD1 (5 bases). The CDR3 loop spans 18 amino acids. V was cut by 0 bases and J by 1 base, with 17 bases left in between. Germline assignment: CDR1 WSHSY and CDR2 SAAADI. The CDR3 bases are TGCGCCAGCAGTGAGTCGATTGTTGGGGCTGGGGGCACAGATACGCAGTATTTT. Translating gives CASSESIVGAGGTDTQYF.

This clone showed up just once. Written as DNA, the CDR3 is TGTGCCAGCAGTAATCTAGGACTGGGCAATCAGCCCCAGCATTTT. Translation gives CASSNLGLGNQPQHF. The rearrangement links TRBV28 to TRBJ1-5; D is undetermined. V dropped 5 bases and J dropped 2 bases, with 13 bases sitting between them. The germline gives CDR1 MDHEN, CDR2 SYDVKM. The CDR3 extends over 15 amino acids.

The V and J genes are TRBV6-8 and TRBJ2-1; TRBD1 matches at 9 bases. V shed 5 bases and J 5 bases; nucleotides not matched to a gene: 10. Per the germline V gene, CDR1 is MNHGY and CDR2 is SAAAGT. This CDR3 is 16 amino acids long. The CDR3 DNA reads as TGTGCCAGCAGTAATAATCGGGACAGGGATAACAATGAGCAGTTCTTC. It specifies CASSNNRDRDNNEQFF.

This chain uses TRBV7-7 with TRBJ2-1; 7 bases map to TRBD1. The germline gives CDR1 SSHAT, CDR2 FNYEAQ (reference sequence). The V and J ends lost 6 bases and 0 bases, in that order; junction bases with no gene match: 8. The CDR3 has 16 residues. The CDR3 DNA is TGTGCCAGCAGTCCCTCGGCAGGGGGCTCCTACAATGAGCAGTTCTTC. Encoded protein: CASSPSAGGSYNEQFF.

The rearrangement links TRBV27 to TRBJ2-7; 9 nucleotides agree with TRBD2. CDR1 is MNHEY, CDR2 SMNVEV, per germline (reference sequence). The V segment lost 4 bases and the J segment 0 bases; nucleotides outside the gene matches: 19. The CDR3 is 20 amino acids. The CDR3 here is CASSWQLSGTSKFSSYEQYF. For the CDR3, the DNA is TGTGCCAGCAGTTGGCAACTGTCCGGGACTAGCAAATTTAGCTCCTACGAGCAGTACTTC.

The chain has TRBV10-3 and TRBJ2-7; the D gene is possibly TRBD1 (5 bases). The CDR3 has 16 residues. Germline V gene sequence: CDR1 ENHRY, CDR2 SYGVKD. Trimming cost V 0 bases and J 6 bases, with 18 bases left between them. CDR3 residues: CAISESGPIRAGEQYF. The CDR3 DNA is TGTGCCATCAGTGAGTCGGGGCCAATCCGGGCCGGCGAGCAGTACTTC.

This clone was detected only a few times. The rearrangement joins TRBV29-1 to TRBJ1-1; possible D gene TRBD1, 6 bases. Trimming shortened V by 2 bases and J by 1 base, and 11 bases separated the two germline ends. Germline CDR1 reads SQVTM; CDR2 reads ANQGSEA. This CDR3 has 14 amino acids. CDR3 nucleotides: TGCAGCGTTGAACTTGCCAGGGGGAACACTGAAGCTTTCTTT. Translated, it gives CSVELARGNTEAFF.